The 13 T cell receptor beta chains given below trace back to one sample, sequenced in a study of CD8+ T cells in alopecia areata. The treatment denotes: oral pan-JAK inhibitor, 5-10 mg twice daily. Extraction of RNA preceded its reverse transcription into cDNA, which served as the sequencing template. Here immunoSEQ multiplex PCR was the method, and the copy in TCRdb shows in-frame clones only, minus some. Here the sample spans 200,000 or so clones, more than 30% being singletons. The input for sequencing was CD4+ T cells sorted from blood, taken between weeks 30 and 35, from a patient treated with tofacitinib. Receptors were obtained from a human donor with alopecia areata.

This clone was found a few times. This rearrangement joins TRBV4-1 to TRBJ2-3, with 9 nucleotides matching TRBD1. This CDR3 has 16 residues. V lost 4 bases and J lost 4; bases outside the gene matches: 9. Germline assignment: CDR1 MGHRA and CDR2 YSYEKL. The CDR3 here is CASSRNTGGEADTQYF. CDR3 DNA: TGCGCCAGCAGCCGTAATACAGGGGGCGAAGCAGATACGCAGTATTTT.

This chain uses TRBV9 with TRBJ2-1; maybe TRBD2 (6 bases). CDR3 size: 15 residues. Per the germline V gene, CDR1 is SGDLS and CDR2 is YYNGEE. V was pared by 0 bases and J by 4 bases, with 11 bases between. DNA for the CDR3: TGTGCCAGCAGCGTAGCGGCTAGCGAGTACAATGAGCAGTTCTTC. Amino acid sequence: CASSVAASEYNEQFF.

The rearrangement uses TRBV29-1 and TRBJ2-2; either TRBD1 or TRBD2 may fit D (7 bases each). Trimming took 5 bases from V and 5 from J, leaving 18 bases between them. The CDR3 runs 15 residues. CDR1 is SQVTM, CDR2 ANQGSEA, per germline. As DNA, the CDR3 is TGCAGCGTTAGGGGAGGGGGCGCAAGGACCGGGGAGCTGTTTTTT. It encodes CSVRGGGARTGELFF.

With respect to this clone: This CDR3 is also generated by other DNA sequences in the sample. This chain joins TRBV7-9 and TRBJ1-1; 7 bases line up with TRBD1. This CDR3 region has 14 residues. V shed 1 base and J 3 bases; nucleotides not matched to a gene: 2. In germline, CDR1 is SEHNR, CDR2 FQNEAQ (reference sequence). CDR3 DNA sequence: TGTGCCAGCAGCTTAGGACAGGGCCACACTGAAGCTTTCTTT. Translation gives CASSLGQGHTEAFF.

This clone has a count of ten or more. This rearrangement joins TRBV5-4 to TRBJ2-3; tentative D call: TRBD1 (6 bases). CDR3 length: 13 residues. Germline V gives CDR1 SGHNT, CDR2 YYREEE (reference sequence). Between the trimmed V and J ends, which lost 2 bases and 4 bases, there was a span of 8 bases. CDR3 bases: TGTGCCAGCAGCTTTCCAGGGGCAGATACGCAGTATTTT. Amino acid sequence: CASSFPGADTQYF.

This chain connects TRBV6-5 to TRBJ2-1; TRBD1 aligns across 7 bases. The germline gives CDR1 MNHEY, CDR2 SVGAGI. The V and J ends lost 7 bases and 6 bases, in that order; junction bases with no gene match: 6. The CDR3 totals 13 residues. As DNA, the CDR3 is TGTGCCAGCACCCGACAGGGTTTCAATGAGCAGTTCTTC. This sequence encodes CASTRQGFNEQFF.

The CDR3 DNA sequence: TGCAGCGTCACACAGGGAAATAGCAATCAGCCCCAGCATTTT. This sequence encodes CSVTQGNSNQPQHF. V usage is TRBV29-1 and J usage is TRBJ1-5; TRBD1 might be the D (6 bases). V was pared by 6 bases and J by 0 bases, with 12 bases between. The CDR3 has 14 amino acids. Germline CDR1 and CDR2: SQVTM and ANQGSEA.

This clone has a handful of counts. The chain carries TRBV30 and TRBJ2-1; D might be TRBD2 (5 bases). The germline gives CDR1 GTSNPN, CDR2 SVGIG (reference sequence). The CDR3 consists of 15 residues. V lost 7 bases and J 5 bases, leaving 21 bases between the germline ends. The CDR3 DNA reads TGTGCCTCCCACTGGAGCGGACGAGCCCACAATGAGCAGTTCTTC. Residues: CASHWSGRAHNEQFF.

The rearrangement uses TRBV19 and TRBJ1-5; tentative D call: TRBD1 (5 bases). In germline, CDR1 is LNHDA, CDR2 SQIVND (reference sequence). V shed 5 bases and J shed 4 bases, with 6 bases lying between them. The CDR3 runs 12 residues. DNA of the CDR3: TGTGCCAGTAGTGGGGGAAATCAGCCCCAGCATTTT. Its protein is CASSGGNQPQHF.

The rearrangement links TRBV4-1 to TRBJ2-1, with 12 bases lining up with TRBD2. Germline CDR1 reads MGHRA; CDR2 reads YSYEKL. Losses at the gene ends were 1 base for V and 4 bases for J; bases not matched to a gene: 14. CDR3 length: 20 amino acids. Here the CDR3 DNA reads TGCGCCAGCAGCCAAGTAGGGACTAGCGGGTCGGGTGTCCTTTACAATGAGCAGTTCTTC. The encoded protein is CASSQVGTSGSGVLYNEQFF.

Remarks on this clone: Other DNA sequences of this sample code for an identical CDR3. V is TRBV9 and J is TRBJ2-1; possibly TRBD1 for D (6 bases). This CDR3 spans 14 amino acids. Between the trimmed V and J ends, which lost 2 bases and 4 bases, there was a span of 10 bases. Germline V CDR1 and CDR2: SGDLS, YYNGEE. CDR3 sequence: CASSVGRGYNEQFF. The CDR3 DNA is TGTGCCAGCAGCGTGGGCAGGGGATACAATGAGCAGTTCTTC.

The chain links TRBV5-1 to TRBJ2-7; D is uncertain. The V and J ends lost 0 bases and 1 base respectively, with 8 bases between them. The CDR3 has 14 amino acids. Germline V gene sequence: CDR1 SGHRS, CDR2 YFSETQ. The CDR3 coding sequence is TGCGCCAGCAGCTTGGAGCACGCTTCCTACGAGCAGTACTTC. This codes for CASSLEHASYEQYF.

This rearrangement joins TRBV15 to TRBJ1-2; D call uncertain. The CDR3 is 12 residues long. Germline V gene lookup returns CDR1 LNHNV and CDR2 YYDKDF (reference sequence). The germline V and J ends were trimmed by 0 bases and 7 bases, with 6 bases remaining between them. CDR3 sequence: CATSRDRSGYTF. CDR3 in DNA: TGTGCCACCAGCAGAGACCGGAGTGGCTACACCTTC.